These 5 T cell receptor beta chains originate from one sample sequenced in a study of T cells in Graves' hyperthyroidism and ophthalmopathy. From RNA transcripts, TCR beta CDR3 regions were amplified. A set of HTBI primers served as the primers for a first-round RT-PCR of the TCR CDR3. TCRdb reprocessed the multiplex PCR reads via MiXCR and lists one record per CDR3 protein. The sample includes about 660,000 distinct CDR3 sequences, over 40% seen only once; the top ten take less than 9%. Specimen: peripheral blood or thyroid tissue (not recorded which). These TCRs come from an adult man with Graves' disease, either hyperthyroidism or ophthalmopathy (not recorded which).

The chain links TRBV7-9 to TRBJ1-4; the D is unclear. V lost 1 base and J 8 bases, leaving 14 bases between the germline ends. CDR3 length equals 15 residues. Germline lookup yields CDR1 SEHNR and CDR2 FQNEAQ (reference sequence). The DNA for the CDR3 is TGTGCCAGCAGCTTAGGCGGAGTAACCGGGGAAAAACTGTTTTTT. Translated: CASSLGGVTGEKLFF.

The chain has TRBV12-5 and TRBJ2-5; 8 bases are a match to TRBD2. Germline-derived CDR1 and CDR2 are LGHNT and FRNRAP. V was clipped by 4 bases and J by 2 bases; unmatched bases: 6. The CDR3 has 15 amino acids. CDR3 DNA sequence: TGTGCTAGTGGTTCCCTAGCGGGCCTTCAAGAGACCCAGTACTTC. Its protein is CASGSLAGLQETQYF.

This chain links TRBV5-1 with TRBJ1-3; D is unresolved. CDR1 is SGHRS, CDR2 YFSETQ, per germline. CDR3 length: 16 amino acids. The V gene lost 0 bases and the J gene lost 2 bases, with 12 bases spanning the gap. Here the CDR3 reads CASSLVADSTGNTIYF. The CDR3 DNA reads TGCGCCAGCAGCTTGGTGGCGGACTCTACTGGAAACACCATATATTTT.

This clonotype has ten or more counts. The rearrangement joins TRBV14 to TRBJ1-1, with TRBD1 matching over 7 bases. Germline CDR1 reads SGHDN; CDR2 reads FVKESK. This CDR3 region has 16 residues. Trimming cost V 0 bases and J 1 base; bases outside gene matches: 5. The CDR3 region is CASSQDGRQGNTEAFF. The CDR3 nucleotides read TGTGCCAGCAGCCAAGATGGGAGACAGGGGAACACTGAAGCTTTCTTT. Based on the CDR3 plus reference TRBV14 and TRBJ1-1, the full variable domain is EAGVTQFPSHSVIEKGQTVTLRCDPISGHDNLYWYRRVMGKEIKFLLHFVKESKQDESGMPNNRFLAERTGGTYSTLKVQPAELEDSGVYFCASSQDGRQGNTEAFFGQGTRLTVV.

The V and J genes are TRBV7-9 and TRBJ1-5; tentatively, D is TRBD1 (5 bases). V was pared by 3 bases and J by 3 bases, with 12 bases between. Germline loops: CDR1 SEHNR, CDR2 FQNEAQ (reference sequence). This CDR3 is built from 15 residues. CDR3 in DNA: TGTGCCAGCAGCTTGGGGCCTCAGTTCAATCAGCCCCAGCATTTT. Encoded protein: CASSLGPQFNQPQHF.